Here is one TCR beta chain with its context. The length of the CDR3 is 15 residues. Germline lookup yields CDR1 SGHRS and CDR2 YFSETQ. Trimming removed 0 bases from V and 1 base from J, with 8 bases in between. The sample originates from a study of control samples from healthy donors and cancer patients. The data were produced by immunoSEQ multiplex PCR, yet TCRdb's version contains in-frame clones alone and is incomplete. The data hold over 85,000 clones, with roughly 90% observed a single time. The chain recombines TRBV5-1 with TRBJ1-5; the D gene is possibly TRBD1 (5 bases). This TCR derives from an older woman with lung cancer. The material sequenced was PBMCs. The CDR3 nucleotides read TGCGCCAGCAGCTTGGCGGGGGGGAGCAATCAGCCCCAGCATTTT. It is translated as CASSLAGGSNQPQHF.